The present T cell receptor beta chain was sequenced within a study of T cells after yellow fever vaccination. TCRdb analysed the 5' RACE reads with MiXCR anew, one entry per CDR3 protein. Seen here are nearly 350,000 distinct CDR3 sequences, roughly 8% observed once, and the top ten hold approximately 15%. This TCR came from a young man who received the YFV17D yellow fever vaccine. Here the sequenced sample was PBMCs, taken 35 to 50 days after the first yellow fever vaccination.

CDR3 residues: CASSGPGGQPQHF. The CDR3 DNA follows: TGTGCCAGCAGTGGCCCAGGAGGCCAGCCCCAGCATTTT. The chain uses TRBV25-1 and TRBJ1-5; D unresolved. The CDR3 spans 13 residues. Trimming pared 4 bases from V and 7 bases from J, leaving 11 bases between. CDR1 is MGHDK and CDR2 is SYGVNS in the germline V gene.